These T cell receptor beta chains were read from a single sample in a study of T cell responses to AZD1222 COVID-19 vaccine. Profiled with immunoSEQ multiplex PCR; TCRdb holds only in-frame clones, not every one. The repertoire includes around 20,000 clones, roughly 79% of them detected once, and around 20% sits in the top ten. The sample was peripheral blood, taken 28 days after the second AZD1222 dose. The source of these receptors is an adult who received the AZD1222 COVID-19 vaccine. Each CDR3 is given without its conserved first and last residue. Rows give clone size only sometimes, using once, few, many, or a class for an expanded clone.

TRBV16	.	TRBJ1-5	ASSQGGQPQH
TRBV20-1	.	TRBJ2-5	SASTSGGVETQY
TRBV14	few	TRBJ2-7	ASSPGQGGTYEQY
TRBV7-2	.	TRBJ2-7	ASSWTGTVTYEQY
TRBV27	.	TRBJ2-4	ASSFGDVKNIQY
TRBV3-1/TRBV3-2	.	TRBJ2-7	ASSQVWGSGEQY
TRBV5-4	.	TRBJ2-7	ASSFGLAGGPYEQY
TRBV18	.	TRBJ2-1	ASSPPGGDGHEQF
TRBV18	.	TRBJ2-1	ASSPPTSRGIYNEQF
TRBV10-1	.	TRBJ1-4	ASSEAEKLF
TRBV5-5	few	TRBJ1-5	ASSLAGPNQPQH
TRBV27	.	TRBJ1-1	ASSLGQSSEAF
TRBV4-2	.	TRBJ2-3	ASSQVKSGSWEDTQY
TRBV7-8	.	TRBJ2-3	ASRKTGGRADTQY
TRBV19	.	TRBJ1-5	ASSMGQRLSNQPQH
TRBV5-1	.	TRBJ1-2	ASSLGDRSNYGYT
TRBV7-2	.	TRBJ2-7	ASSLAPLAGENYEQY
TRBV29-1	.	TRBJ1-2	SVEQRGMSYNYGYT
TRBV27	.	TRBJ2-1	ASTGGYNYNEQF
TRBV14	.	TRBJ2-5	ASSHLSGGETQY
TRBV7-9	.	TRBJ1-2	ASSLLVSNYGYT
TRBV21-1	.	TRBJ2-1	ASSNGGRGNEQF
TRBV6-1	.	TRBJ1-2	ASSEGRGFNYGYT
TRBV7-8	.	TRBJ2-2	ASSLPSGPGELF
TRBV4-3	.	TRBJ1-3	ASSQIGGASGNTIY
TRBV10-3	.	TRBJ2-2	AICRDRDAGELF
TRBV19	.	TRBJ1-5	ASSIAGGQPQH
TRBV6-6	.	TRBJ2-1	ASSTGRHGPEGF
TRBV4-3	.	TRBJ2-2	ASSQESVSGLNTGELF
TRBV4-2	.	TRBJ1-5	ASSQGSTGVNQPQH
TRBV5-1	.	TRBJ2-3	ASSSWGAGMDTQY
TRBV10-3	few	TRBJ2-1	AISASAYRQAEQF
TRBV7-9	.	TRBJ1-5	ASSLAGQPQH
TRBV9	.	TRBJ1-1	ASSIIQGASTEAF
TRBV7-9	.	TRBJ1-2	ASSRQGQLNYGYT
TRBV2	.	TRBJ2-3	ASSDLPSGGQSTDTQY
TRBV19	.	TRBJ1-2	ASRKKGDSNYGYT
TRBV18	.	TRBJ2-7	ASSPVESYEQY
TRBV10-2	.	TRBJ1-1	ASSSQGANTEAF
TRBV4-2	.	TRBJ2-2	ASLDRGSTGELF
TRBV5-1	.	TRBJ2-1	ASRPTSGSYNEQF
TRBV27	.	TRBJ1-4	ASSGRDTGFEKLF
TRBV7-9	.	TRBJ1-2	ASSLVGTGGYGYT
TRBV5-1	once	TRBJ2-2	ASSRGGGGGELF
TRBV5-1	.	TRBJ2-3	ASSLALAGSTDTQY
TRBV7-8	.	TRBJ1-2	ASSSPTGGVYGYT
TRBV5-4	medium-sized	TRBJ1-2	ASSLGTETGYT
TRBV3-1/TRBV3-2	.	TRBJ2-1	ASSQVGTSGYNEQF
TRBV30	.	TRBJ1-1	AWREPGSWGTEAF
TRBV30	.	TRBJ2-5	ALQGGTYQETQY
TRBV5-1	.	TRBJ2-5	ASSTRGQGFPETQY
TRBV19	.	TRBJ1-6	ASSIQGLGSSPLH
TRBV7-8	.	TRBJ2-7	ASSLYSRTNEQY
TRBV20-1	.	TRBJ2-2	SASRRGNTGELF